This TCR beta chain was documented in a study of blood T cells in healthy people across ages. The CDR3 runs 13 residues. Germline CDR1 is DFQATT and CDR2 is SNEGSKA (reference sequence). With 5 bases clipped from V and 3 bases from J, the junction kept 3 bases outside the gene matches. A sample-barcoded 5' primer and a J-beta primer mix were used in a second PCR of roughly 7 to 11 cycles. Each TCR beta cDNA got a 12-nucleotide random molecular identifier. TCRdb processed the 5' RACE reads anew with MiXCR; each CDR3 protein has one entry. The table has roughly 1.5 million distinct CDR3 sequences, under 55% seen once. This clonotype was observed a few times. Its antigen is still unknown. Findings and caveats of the study: Naive T cell percentage strongly correlated with TCR beta diversity. It was not possible, with unsorted PBMCs, to conclusively compare naive and antigen-experienced cells.

The study recruited healthy Caucasian donors from Russia who were aged about 6 to 90. What was sequenced was blood. The genes are TRBV20-1 and TRBJ2-7; 11 bases are shared with TRBD2. This TCR was recovered from a woman between 18 and 29 years old in good health. CDR3 sequence reads: CSAAGTSGYEQYF. The CDR3 DNA reads TGCAGTGCTGCCGGGACTAGCGGCTACGAGCAGTACTTC.